A selection of T cell receptor beta chains follows, all from one sample in a study of T cell changes during pregnancy in multiple sclerosis. TCRdb's copy holds only in-frame clones and misses some; the assay was immunoSEQ multiplex PCR. The sample has 69,000 or so clones; 92% are singletons. The sample in question was peripheral blood, obtained before pregnancy. These receptor sequences come from a female donor with multiple sclerosis, enrolled in a pregnancy study. Both conserved end residues are part of each CDR3. D genes are given only for firm matches. A clone size is listed for some rows: how often the clone was seen (once, few, many), or a class if it is expanded.

>-|-|TRBJ2-2|TRBV19
TGTGCCAGTAGTATTGGCCACACCGGGGAGCTGTTTTTT
CASSIGHTGELFF
>-|-|TRBJ2-7|TRBV5-4
TGTGCCAGCAGCCCACCGGGACTGGTCTACGAGCAGTACTTC
CASSPPGLVYEQYF
>TRBD1|-|TRBJ1-1|TRBV4-3
TGCGCCAGCAGCCAAGGCCCCGACAGGGAGAACACTGAAGCTTTCTTT
CASSQGPDRENTEAFF
>TRBD2|once|TRBJ2-3|TRBV5-1
TGCGCCAGCAGTACACTAGCGGACAGCACAGATACGCAGTATTTT
CASSTLADSTDTQYF
>TRBD2|-|TRBJ2-7|TRBV5-1
TGCGCCAGCAGCTCCAGCGGGAGCTCCTACGAGCAGTACTTC
CASSSSGSSYEQYF
>TRBD1|-|TRBJ1-5|TRBV4-3
TGCGCCAGCAGCCAGATGACAGGGGGCAATCAGCCCCAGCATTTT
CASSQMTGGNQPQHF
>-|-|TRBJ2-7|TRBV27
TGTGCCAGCAGTTTCAAGGGAGCCTACGAGCAGTACTTC
CASSFKGAYEQYF
>TRBD1|-|TRBJ1-5|TRBV28
TGTGCCAGCAGTTTGGTAAGGGGGCTTCAGCCCCAGCATTTT
CASSLVRGLQPQHF
>TRBD2|-|TRBJ2-7|TRBV5-3
TGTGCCAGAAGCTCTAAGCGGGAGGGGGCCTACGAGCAGTACTTC
CARSSKREGAYEQYF
>-|-|TRBJ1-2|TRBV6-5
TGTGCCAGCAGTTACTCGCGGGATGGCTATGGCTACACCTTC
CASSYSRDGYGYTF
>-|-|TRBJ2-7|TRBV6-6
TGTGCCAGCATAGCCGATACCGAGCAGTACTTC
CASIADTEQYF
>TRBD2|-|TRBJ2-3|TRBV5-1
TGCGCCAGCAGCCTGGGGACTAGCGGGAGATTTCTTTCACGCACAGATACGCAGTATTTT
CASSLGTSGRFLSRTDTQYF
>TRBD2|once|TRBJ2-1|TRBV4-3
TGCGCCAGCAGCCGCCTAGCGGCTGGGGGTGAGCAGTTCTTC
CASSRLAAGGEQFF
>TRBD1|-|TRBJ2-5|TRBV12-5
TGTGCTAGTGGTTTGGAAATAAGGACAGGGATAGAGACCCAGTACTTC
CASGLEIRTGIETQYF
>-|-|TRBJ1-2|TRBV5-4
TGTGCCAGCAGCTTGGACAACAGGGGCTACACCTTC
CASSLDNRGYTF
>TRBD1|-|TRBJ2-2|TRBV29-1
TGCAGCGTTGCCCCGACAGGGTTGCGAAGTATGACCGGGGAGCTGTTTTTT
CSVAPTGLRSMTGELFF
>TRBD1|-|TRBJ1-2|TRBV9
TGTGCCAGCAGCGAGTCCCGGGACAGGGGTTTCTACGGCTACACCTTC
CASSESRDRGFYGYTF